A single sample is the source of the 20 T cell receptor beta chains below, sequenced in a study of control samples from healthy donors and cancer patients. Profiling relied on immunoSEQ multiplex PCR, and the TCRdb table lists in-frame clones only, not all of them. The table records tens of thousands of clones, around 84% of them present only once. Material: PBMCs. The receptors shown here come from a woman in her forties or fifties with lung cancer.

This rearrangement joins TRBV12-3 or TRBV12-4 to TRBJ1-2, with a tentative D call TRBD1 (6 bases). This CDR3 region has 13 residues. The V gene lost 4 bases and the J gene lost 2 bases, with 8 bases spanning the gap. The CDR3 loop is CASSWDINYGYTF. The CDR3 region has the DNA TGTGCCAGCAGTTGGGACATCAACTATGGCTACACCTTC.

This chain links TRBV18 with TRBJ2-5; D not certain. The length of the CDR3 is 11 residues. V was clipped by 6 bases and J by 3 bases, with 5 bases between them. Germline CDR1 reads KGHSH; CDR2 reads LQKENI. The CDR3 reads CASSSEETQYF. The CDR3 bases are TGTGCCAGCTCGTCCGAAGAGACCCAGTACTTC.

The gene calls are TRBV4-3 and TRBJ2-7, with D maybe TRBD2 (6 bases). Germline V gene sequence: CDR1 LGHNA, CDR2 YSLEER. This CDR3 has 17 residues. The ends were cut back, 0 bases at V and 3 bases at J, with 18 bases in the middle. The CDR3 loop is CASSQDRFGGTGYEQYF. DNA of the CDR3: TGCGCCAGCAGCCAAGATCGTTTTGGAGGGACGGGCTACGAGCAGTACTTC.

V is TRBV19 and J is TRBJ2-2; D possibly uses TRBD1 or TRBD2 (7 bases each). Germline V lookup: CDR1 LNHDA, CDR2 SQIVND (reference sequence). V was clipped by 10 bases and J by 5 bases, with 20 bases between them. This CDR3 has 15 amino acids. In nucleotides, the CDR3 is TGTGCCACCCTCTCGGACAGGCGGGGGACCGGGGAGCTGTTTTTT. Translation gives CATLSDRRGTGELFF.

This rearrangement joins TRBV10-3 to TRBJ1-5; D is unclear. The CDR3 consists of 14 residues. Germline-derived CDR1 and CDR2 are ENHRY and SYGVKD. Trimming took off 3 bases at V and 2 bases at J, with 8 bases between the two ends. The CDR3 DNA sequence: TGTGCCATCAGTGAAAGCACAGGCAATCAGCCCCAGCATTTT. This encodes CAISESTGNQPQHF.

This sequence joins TRBV6-5 and TRBJ2-1; D remains ambiguous. Germline V gives CDR1 MNHEY, CDR2 SVGAGI. The CDR3 has 13 amino acids. Trimming pared 6 bases from V and 0 bases from J, leaving 6 bases between. Written as DNA, the CDR3 is TGTGCCAGCAGGCCAGTCTCCTACAATGAGCAGTTCTTC. Amino acids: CASRPVSYNEQFF.

This sequence joins TRBV7-2 and TRBJ2-2, with a possible D match to TRBD2 (6 bases). Trimming shortened V by 3 bases and J by 1 base, and 15 bases separated the two germline ends. The CDR3 is made up of 17 amino acids. Germline assignment: CDR1 SGHTA and CDR2 FQGNSA. CDR3 sequence: CASSLGGGVRNTGELFF. The CDR3 DNA follows: TGTGCCAGCAGCTTGGGAGGAGGGGTTAGGAACACCGGGGAGCTGTTTTTT.

The rearrangement uses TRBV27 and TRBJ2-7; TRBD2 aligns across 7 bases. CDR3 length: 15 residues. The V and J ends lost 3 bases and 0 bases, in that order; junction bases with no gene match: 5. CDR1 is MNHEY, CDR2 SMNVEV, per germline (reference sequence). The CDR3 is CASSLRGTPSYEQYF. The CDR3 DNA is TGTGCCAGCAGTTTGCGGGGGACTCCCTCCTACGAGCAGTACTTC.

V gene TRBV25-1 combines with J gene TRBJ1-2; D may be TRBD1 (6 bases). Trimming pared 2 bases from V and 8 bases from J, leaving 15 bases between. From germline, CDR1 is MGHDK and CDR2 SYGVNS. CDR3 size: 14 residues. The CDR3 sequence is CASSERGGDLGYTF. DNA for the CDR3: TGTGCCAGCAGTGAAAGAGGGGGGGACCTCGGCTACACCTTC.

The chain employs TRBV7-2 and TRBJ2-2, with D hard to call. V lost 3 bases and J 6 bases, leaving 5 bases between the germline ends. CDR3 length: 12 residues. The germline CDR1 and CDR2 sequences are SGHTA and FQGNSA. CDR3 in amino acids: CASSFRAGELFF. The CDR3 DNA reads as TGTGCCAGCAGCTTTAGAGCCGGGGAGCTGTTTTTT.

The chain combines TRBV28 with TRBJ1-2; 7 positions match TRBD1. Looked up from germline, CDR1 is MDHEN and CDR2 is SYDVKM. The CDR3 spans 15 residues. Losses at the gene ends were 5 bases for V and 3 bases for J; bases not matched to a gene: 9. In nucleotides, the CDR3 is TGTGCCAGCAGTCCAGGGGGGCAGTTAGACTATGGCTACACCTTC. This encodes CASSPGGQLDYGYTF.

The chain employs TRBV7-3 and TRBJ1-2; D is unclear. V lost 5 bases, J lost 13 bases, and 23 bases lay in between. Germline V gene data show CDR1 as SGHTA and CDR2 as FQGTGA. The CDR3 has 14 residues. In DNA, the CDR3 is TGTGCCAGCAGCCCTGACTTTGGGAGCCAGTGGCGCACCTTC. Residues: CASSPDFGSQWRTF.

This clone came up a few times. The chain joins TRBV19 to TRBJ1-5, with D uncertain. Germline V lookup: CDR1 LNHDA, CDR2 SQIVND (reference sequence). CDR3 length equals 14 residues. V gave up 5 bases and J gave up 4 bases, with 12 bases separating them. DNA for the CDR3: TGTGCCAGTAGTGGGGTCGGAGGGAATCAGCCCCAGCATTTT. It encodes CASSGVGGNQPQHF.

The V gene is TRBV24-1, the J gene TRBJ1-2; D is undetermined. V shed 3 bases and J shed 8 bases, with 9 bases lying between them. Looked up from germline, CDR1 is KGHDR and CDR2 is SFDVKD. The CDR3 runs 12 residues. In DNA form, the CDR3 reads TGTGCCACCAGTGATCCGGGAGGCGGCTACACCTTC. It specifies CATSDPGGGYTF.

The chain employs TRBV19 and TRBJ2-3; D is unclear. Germline-derived CDR1 and CDR2 are LNHDA and SQIVND (reference sequence). The CDR3 is 16 residues long. Trimming left V 3 bases short and J 6 bases short, with 19 bases between. The CDR3 region has the DNA TGTGCCAGTAGTATTCTGGTGGTCGGTGGGGTCGATACGCAGTATTTT. It codes for CASSILVVGGVDTQYF. Drawing the rest from reference TRBV19 and TRBJ2-3, the complete variable domain is DGGITQSPKYLFRKEGQNVTLSCEQNLNHDAMYWYRQDPGQGLRLIYYSQIVNDFQKGDIAEGYSVSREKKESFPLTVTSAQKNPTAFYLCASSILVVGGVDTQYFGPGTRLTVL.

The V call is TRBV6-2 or TRBV6-3, the J call TRBJ1-5; no firm D call. This CDR3 contains 14 residues. CDR1 MNHEY and CDR2 SVGEGT come from the germline V gene. The V and J ends lost 4 bases and 4 bases respectively, with 11 bases between them. The CDR3 spells CASSSSSLNQPQHF. Written as DNA, the CDR3 is TGTGCCAGCAGTTCTAGTAGCCTTAATCAGCCCCAGCATTTT.

The V and J genes are TRBV7-9 and TRBJ1-5; unclear D gene. Deletions cut 0 bases from V and 2 bases from J, with 8 bases between. CDR1 and CDR2 from the germline V gene are SEHNR and FQNEAQ (reference sequence). CDR3 length: 15 residues. CDR3 amino acids: CASSLADGGNQPQHF. For the CDR3, the DNA is TGTGCCAGCAGCTTAGCCGACGGTGGCAATCAGCCCCAGCATTTT. Based on the CDR3 plus reference TRBV7-9 and TRBJ1-5, the full variable domain is DTGVSQNPRHKITKRGQNVTFRCDPISEHNRLYWYRQTLGQGPEFLTYFQNEAQLEKSRLLSDRFSAERPKGSFSTLEIQRTEQGDSAMYLCASSLADGGNQPQHFGDGTRLSIL.

In its sample, this clone was seen once. The chain has TRBV13 and TRBJ1-2, with D tentatively TRBD1 (6 bases). V lost 5 bases and J lost 8, with 12 bases in between. The CDR3 is 12 residues long. Germline values: CDR1 PRHDT, CDR2 FYEKMQ (reference sequence). CDR3 nucleotides: TGTGCCAGCAGCCGCAGGGGAGGCGGCTACACCTTC. This codes for CASSRRGGGYTF. The entire variable domain, with the rest obtained from reference TRBV13 and TRBJ1-2, is as follows: AAGVIQSPRHLIKEKRETATLKCYPIPRHDTVYWYQQGPGQDPQFLISFYEKMQSDKGSIPDRFSAQQFSDYHSELNMSSLELGDSALYFCASSRRGGGYTFGSGTRLTVV.

This chain connects TRBV6-5 to TRBJ1-2, with D hard to call. CDR1 is MNHEY, CDR2 SVGAGI, per germline. The CDR3 loop spans 15 amino acids. V lost 7 bases and J lost 2, with 17 bases in between. The CDR3 DNA is TGTGCCAGCACCCGAAGGCGAACTGAGAACTATGGCTACACCTTC. Protein sequence: CASTRRRTENYGYTF.

The genes are TRBV7-2 and TRBJ2-5, with a weak D call TRBD1 (5 bases). V lost 4 bases, J lost 5 bases, and 8 bases lay in between. This CDR3 has 12 amino acids. The germline CDR1 and CDR2 sequences are SGHTA and FQGNSA. The CDR3: CASSSHRETQYF. The CDR3 coding sequence is TGTGCCAGCAGCTCTCACAGGGAGACCCAGTACTTC.